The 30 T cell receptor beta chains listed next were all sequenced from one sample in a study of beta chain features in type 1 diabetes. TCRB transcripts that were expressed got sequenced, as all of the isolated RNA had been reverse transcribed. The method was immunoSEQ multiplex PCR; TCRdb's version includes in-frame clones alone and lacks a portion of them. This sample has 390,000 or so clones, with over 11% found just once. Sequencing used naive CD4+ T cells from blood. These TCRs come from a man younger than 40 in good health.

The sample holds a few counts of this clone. The CDR3 protein is CASSRTPQGDEQYF. The CDR3 nucleotides read TGTGCCAGCAGCCGGACCCCACAGGGAGACGAGCAGTACTTC. The V gene is TRBV5-4, the J gene TRBJ2-7; weak D call: TRBD1 (6 bases). Germline V CDR1 and CDR2: SGHNT, YYREEE (reference sequence). The CDR3 has 14 residues. V lost 4 bases and J 5 bases, leaving 16 bases between the germline ends.

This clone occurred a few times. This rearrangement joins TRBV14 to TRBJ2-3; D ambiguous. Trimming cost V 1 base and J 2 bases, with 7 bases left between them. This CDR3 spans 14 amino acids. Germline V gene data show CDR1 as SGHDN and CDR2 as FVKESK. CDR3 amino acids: CASSQVTYTDTQYF. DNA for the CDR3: TGTGCCAGCAGCCAAGTAACTTACACAGATACGCAGTATTTT.

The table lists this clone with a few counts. CDR3 in amino acids: CASGRHYEQYF. Here the CDR3 DNA reads TGTGCCAGCGGCAGACACTACGAGCAGTACTTC. The J gene is TRBJ2-7, the V gene TRBV27; D gene unclear. From germline, CDR1 is MNHEY and CDR2 SMNVEV (reference sequence). This CDR3 spans 11 amino acids. Trimming removed 8 bases at V and 3 bases at J, with 8 bases between.

CDR3 nucleotides: TGTGCCAGCAGTGAACGGGGAGGCACTGAAGCTTTCTTT. Encoded protein: CASSERGGTEAFF. The chain recombines TRBV2 with TRBJ1-1; D gene unclear. Trimming left V 2 bases short and J 4 bases short, with 8 bases between. The CDR3 length is 13 residues. The germline gives CDR1 SNHLY, CDR2 FYNNEI. The whole variable domain, filled in from reference TRBV2 and TRBJ1-1, reads EPEVTQTPSHQVTQMGQEVILRCVPISNHLYFYWYRQILGQKVEFLVSFYNNEISEKSEIFDDQFSVERPDGSNFTLKIRSTKLEDSAMYFCASSERGGTEAFFGQGTRLTVV.

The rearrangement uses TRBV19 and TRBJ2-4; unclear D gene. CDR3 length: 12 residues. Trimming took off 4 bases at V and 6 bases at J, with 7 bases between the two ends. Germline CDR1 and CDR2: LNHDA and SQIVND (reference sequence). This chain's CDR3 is CASSTVRNIQYF. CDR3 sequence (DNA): TGTGCCAGTAGTACCGTTAGAAACATTCAGTACTTC.

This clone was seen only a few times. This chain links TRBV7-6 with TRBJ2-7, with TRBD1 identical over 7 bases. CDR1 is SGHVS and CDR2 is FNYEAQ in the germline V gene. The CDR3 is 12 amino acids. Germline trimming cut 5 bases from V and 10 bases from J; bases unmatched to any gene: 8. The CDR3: CASSHITGDQYF. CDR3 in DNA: TGTGCCAGCAGCCATATCACAGGGGATCAGTACTTC.

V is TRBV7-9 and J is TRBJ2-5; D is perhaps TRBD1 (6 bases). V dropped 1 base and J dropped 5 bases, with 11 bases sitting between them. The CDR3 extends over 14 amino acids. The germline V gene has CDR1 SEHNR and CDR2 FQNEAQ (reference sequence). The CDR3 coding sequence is TGTGCCAGCAGCTTAGTGACAGGATTCGAGACCCAGTACTTC. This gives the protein CASSLVTGFETQYF.

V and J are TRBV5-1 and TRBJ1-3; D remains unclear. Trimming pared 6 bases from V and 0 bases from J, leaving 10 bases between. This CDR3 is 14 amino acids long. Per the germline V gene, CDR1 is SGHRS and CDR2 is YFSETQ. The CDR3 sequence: CASMEGSSGNTIYF. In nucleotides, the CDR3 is TGCGCCAGCATGGAGGGAAGCTCTGGAAACACCATATATTTT.

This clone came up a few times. CDR3 coding DNA: TGTGCCAGCAGCGTAGCGGCAGACACCTACGAGCAGTACTTC. Its protein product is CASSVAADTYEQYF. The rearrangement uses TRBV9 and TRBJ2-7; D is ambiguous. The germline CDR1 and CDR2 sequences are SGDLS and YYNGEE. Deletions cut 0 bases from V and 2 bases from J, with 9 bases between. This CDR3 has 14 amino acids.

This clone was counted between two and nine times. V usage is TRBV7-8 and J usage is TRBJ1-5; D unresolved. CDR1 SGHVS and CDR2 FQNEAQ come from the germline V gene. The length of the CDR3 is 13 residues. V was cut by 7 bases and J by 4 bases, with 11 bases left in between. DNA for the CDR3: TGTGCCAGCAACCTCCACGCTAATCAGCCCCAGCATTTT. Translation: CASNLHANQPQHF.

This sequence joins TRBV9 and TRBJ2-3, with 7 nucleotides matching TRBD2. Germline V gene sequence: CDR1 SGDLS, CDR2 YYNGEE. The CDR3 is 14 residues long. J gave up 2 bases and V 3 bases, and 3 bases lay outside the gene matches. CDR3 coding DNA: TGTGCCAGCAGCGACCTAGCGGCCACAGATACGCAGTATTTT. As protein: CASSDLAATDTQYF.

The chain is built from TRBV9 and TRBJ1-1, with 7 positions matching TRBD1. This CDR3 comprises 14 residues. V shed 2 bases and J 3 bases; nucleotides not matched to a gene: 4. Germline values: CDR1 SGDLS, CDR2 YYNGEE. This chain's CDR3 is CASSVTGRDTEAFF. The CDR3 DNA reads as TGTGCCAGCAGCGTGACAGGGAGGGACACTGAAGCTTTCTTT.

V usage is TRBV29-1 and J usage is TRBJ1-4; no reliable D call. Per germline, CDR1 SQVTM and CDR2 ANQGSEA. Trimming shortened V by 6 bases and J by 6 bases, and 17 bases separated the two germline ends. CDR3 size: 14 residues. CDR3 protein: CSVIRGLSDEKLFF. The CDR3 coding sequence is TGCAGCGTCATACGAGGTCTGTCTGATGAAAAACTGTTTTTT.

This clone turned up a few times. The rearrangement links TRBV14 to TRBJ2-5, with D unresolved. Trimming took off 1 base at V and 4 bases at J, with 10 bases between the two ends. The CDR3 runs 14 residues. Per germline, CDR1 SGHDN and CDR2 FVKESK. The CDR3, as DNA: TGTGCCAGCAGCCAAGGTTGGGGTTTAGAGACCCAGTACTTC. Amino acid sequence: CASSQGWGLETQYF.

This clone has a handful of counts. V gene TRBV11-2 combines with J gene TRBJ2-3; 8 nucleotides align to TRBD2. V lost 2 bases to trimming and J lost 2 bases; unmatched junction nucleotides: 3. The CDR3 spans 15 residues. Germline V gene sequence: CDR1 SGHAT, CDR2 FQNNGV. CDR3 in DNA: TGTGCCAGCAGCTTATCGCGGGGGGACACAGATACGCAGTATTTT. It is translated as CASSLSRGDTDTQYF.

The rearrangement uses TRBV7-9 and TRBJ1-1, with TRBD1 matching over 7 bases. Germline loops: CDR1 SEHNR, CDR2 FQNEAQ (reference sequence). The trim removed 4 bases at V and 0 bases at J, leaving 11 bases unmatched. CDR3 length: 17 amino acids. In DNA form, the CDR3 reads TGTGCCAGCAGCTCTAAGCCGGGACAGCCTTTGAACACTGAAGCTTTCTTT. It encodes CASSSKPGQPLNTEAFF.

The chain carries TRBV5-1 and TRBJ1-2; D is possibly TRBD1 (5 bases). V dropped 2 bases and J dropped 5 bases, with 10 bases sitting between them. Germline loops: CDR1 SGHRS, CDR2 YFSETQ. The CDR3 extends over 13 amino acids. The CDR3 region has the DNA TGCGCCAGCAGCTTCCCAGGACATTATGGCTACACCTTC. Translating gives CASSFPGHYGYTF.

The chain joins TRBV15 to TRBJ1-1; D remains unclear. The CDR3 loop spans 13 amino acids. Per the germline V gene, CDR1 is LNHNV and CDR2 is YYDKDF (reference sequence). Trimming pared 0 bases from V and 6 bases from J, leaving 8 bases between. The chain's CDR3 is CATSRDLGAEAFF. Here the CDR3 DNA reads TGTGCCACCAGCAGAGATCTCGGTGCTGAAGCTTTCTTT. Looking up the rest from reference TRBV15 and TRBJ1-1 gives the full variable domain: DAMVIQNPRYQVTQFGKPVTLSCSQTLNHNVMYWYQQKSSQAPKLLFHYYDKDFNNEADTPDNFQSRRPNTSFCFLDIRSPGLGDTAMYLCATSRDLGAEAFFGQGTRLTVV.

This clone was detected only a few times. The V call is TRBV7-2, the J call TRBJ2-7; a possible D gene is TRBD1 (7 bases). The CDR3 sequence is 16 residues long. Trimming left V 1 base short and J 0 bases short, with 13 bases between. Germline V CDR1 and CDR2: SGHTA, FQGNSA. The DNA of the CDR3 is TGTGCCAGCAGCTTAGTTGCAGGGGGAGGCTCCTACGAGCAGTACGTC. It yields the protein CASSLVAGGGSYEQYV.

Here the CDR3 reads CASSLRAGSAEQYF. The CDR3 DNA is TGTGCCAGCAGCTTAAGGGCCGGGTCTGCCGAGCAGTACTTC. The V call is TRBV7-9, the J call TRBJ2-7; D is unresolved. Germline assignment: CDR1 SEHNR and CDR2 FQNEAQ (reference sequence). CDR3 size: 14 residues. Trimming took off 2 bases at V and 6 bases at J, with 14 bases between the two ends.

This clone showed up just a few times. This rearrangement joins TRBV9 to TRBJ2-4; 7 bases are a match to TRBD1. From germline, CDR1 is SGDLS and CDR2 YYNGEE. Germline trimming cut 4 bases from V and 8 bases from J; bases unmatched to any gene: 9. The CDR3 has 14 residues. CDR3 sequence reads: CASSSQGGRDIQYF. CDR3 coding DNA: TGTGCCAGCAGCTCCCAAGGGGGCCGGGACATTCAGTACTTC.

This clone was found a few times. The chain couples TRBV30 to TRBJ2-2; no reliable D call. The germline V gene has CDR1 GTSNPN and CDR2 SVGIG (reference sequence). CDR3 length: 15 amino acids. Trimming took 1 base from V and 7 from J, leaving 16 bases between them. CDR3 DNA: TGTGCCTGGAGTGAAGAAGTCCGCTATGGCGGGGAGCTGTTTTTT. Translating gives CAWSEEVRYGGELFF. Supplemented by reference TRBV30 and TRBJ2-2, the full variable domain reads SQTIHQWPATLVQPVGSPLSLECTVEGTSNPNLYWYRQAAGRGLQLLFYSVGIGQISSEVPQNLSASRPQDRQFILSSKKLLLSDSGFYLCAWSEEVRYGGELFFGEGSRLTVL.

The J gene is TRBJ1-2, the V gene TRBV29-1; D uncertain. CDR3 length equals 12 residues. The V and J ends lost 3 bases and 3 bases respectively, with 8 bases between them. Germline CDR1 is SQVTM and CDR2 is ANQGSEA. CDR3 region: CSVDVADYGYTF. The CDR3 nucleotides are TGCAGCGTTGATGTGGCGGACTATGGCTACACCTTC.

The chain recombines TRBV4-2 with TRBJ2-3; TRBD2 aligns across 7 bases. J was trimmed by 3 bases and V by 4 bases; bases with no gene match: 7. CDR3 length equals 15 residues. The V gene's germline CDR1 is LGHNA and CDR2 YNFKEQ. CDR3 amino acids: CASSLTSDRTDTQYF. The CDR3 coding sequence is TGTGCCAGCAGCCTTACTAGCGATAGAACAGATACGCAGTATTTT.

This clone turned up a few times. CDR3 protein: CASSAIPGGYTF. The CDR3 DNA sequence: TGTGCCAGCAGCGCGATCCCTGGTGGCTACACCTTC. The J gene is TRBJ1-2, the V gene TRBV9; the D is unclear. Germline lookup yields CDR1 SGDLS and CDR2 YYNGEE. The CDR3 sequence is 12 residues long. The V and J ends lost 3 bases and 7 bases respectively, with 10 bases between them.

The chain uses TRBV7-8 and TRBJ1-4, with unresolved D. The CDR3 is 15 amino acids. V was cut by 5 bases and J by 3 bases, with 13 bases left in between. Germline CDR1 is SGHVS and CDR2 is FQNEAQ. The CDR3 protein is CASSPRMPSNEKLFF. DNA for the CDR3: TGTGCCAGCAGCCCACGGATGCCCTCTAATGAAAAACTGTTTTTT.

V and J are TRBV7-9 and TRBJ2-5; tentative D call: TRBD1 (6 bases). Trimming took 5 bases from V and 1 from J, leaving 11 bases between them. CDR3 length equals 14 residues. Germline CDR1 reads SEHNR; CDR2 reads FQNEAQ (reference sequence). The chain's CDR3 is CASSPGTIQETQYF. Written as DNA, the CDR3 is TGTGCCAGCAGCCCCGGGACAATCCAAGAGACCCAGTACTTC.

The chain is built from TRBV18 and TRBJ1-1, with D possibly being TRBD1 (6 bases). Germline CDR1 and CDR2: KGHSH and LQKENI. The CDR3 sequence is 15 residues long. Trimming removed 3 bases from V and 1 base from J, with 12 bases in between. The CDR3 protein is CASSPRETGNTEAFF. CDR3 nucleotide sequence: TGTGCCAGCTCACCGCGCGAGACAGGGAACACTGAAGCTTTCTTT.

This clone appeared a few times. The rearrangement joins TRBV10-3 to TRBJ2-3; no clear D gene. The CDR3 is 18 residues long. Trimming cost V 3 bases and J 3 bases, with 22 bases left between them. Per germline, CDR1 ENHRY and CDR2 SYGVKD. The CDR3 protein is CAISDRSSFSGPTDTQYF. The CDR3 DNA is TGTGCCATCAGTGATAGGTCTTCTTTCAGTGGCCCAACAGATACGCAGTATTTT.

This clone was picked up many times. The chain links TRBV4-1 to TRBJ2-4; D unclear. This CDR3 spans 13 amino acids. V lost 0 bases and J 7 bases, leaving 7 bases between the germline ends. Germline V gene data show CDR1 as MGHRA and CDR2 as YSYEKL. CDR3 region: CASSQDRANIQYF. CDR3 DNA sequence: TGCGCCAGCAGCCAAGATCGGGCCAACATTCAGTACTTC.